This T cell receptor beta chain was found in a study of blood T cell repertoires in COVID-19. CDR3 length equals 12 residues. The germline V gene encodes CDR1 KGHDR and CDR2 SFDVKD. V gave up 4 bases and J gave up 3 bases, with 6 bases separating them. TCRdb's table, derived via immunoSEQ multiplex PCR, lists solely in-frame clones and lacks some. The table includes 130,000 to 150,000 clones, approximately 83% detected once. Sequenced sample: peripheral blood. This chain joins TRBV24-1 and TRBJ2-7, with D tentatively TRBD1 (6 bases). This TCR was recovered from a woman in her sixties with COVID-19, enrolled during active disease. CDR3 sequence (DNA): TGTGCCACCAGTGAAGGGGGCTACGAGCAGTACTTC. Protein sequence: CATSEGGYEQYF.